One sample yielded the 18 T cell receptor beta chains listed below, sequenced in a study of blood T cell repertoires in COVID-19. This table comes from immunoSEQ multiplex PCR, and its TCRdb copy is limited to in-frame clones, with some not included. Among almost 400,000 clones listed, nearly 90% were seen once. What was sequenced was PBMCs or T cells enriched from blood (not recorded which). These receptors all come from a woman in her thirties who had recovered from COVID-19.

This clone was picked up a small number of times. V and J are TRBV7-8 and TRBJ2-5; D is possibly TRBD2 (6 bases). Germline-derived CDR1 and CDR2 are SGHVS and FQNEAQ. Trimming took 6 bases from V and 0 from J, leaving 11 bases between them. This CDR3 is 14 amino acids long. The CDR3 sequence is CASSPSSDQETQYF. The CDR3 coding sequence is TGTGCCAGCAGTCCCTCTAGCGACCAAGAGACCCAGTACTTC.

The chain couples TRBV2 to TRBJ2-7; the D gene is possibly TRBD2 (5 bases). The CDR3 runs to 13 residues. With 5 bases removed from V and 5 bases from J, the gap between germline ends came to 13 bases. The germline gives CDR1 SNHLY, CDR2 FYNNEI. The CDR3 DNA follows: TGTGCCAGCAGTCTTCTAGCCTTGAACGAGCAGTACTTC. Its translation is CASSLLALNEQYF.

The CDR3 nucleotides are TGTGCCAGCGGGACGGACAGCCCAGACAATGAGCAGTTCTTC. This codes for CASGTDSPDNEQFF. This rearrangement joins TRBV2 to TRBJ2-1, with D maybe TRBD1 (6 bases). This CDR3 is 14 amino acids long. Looked up from germline, CDR1 is SNHLY and CDR2 is FYNNEI. Trimming pared 8 bases from V and 5 bases from J, leaving 16 bases between.

The chain joins TRBV12-3 or TRBV12-4 to TRBJ1-5; no firm D call. The CDR3 loop spans 11 amino acids. V dropped 6 bases and J dropped 9 bases, with 9 bases sitting between them. CDR3 sequence (DNA): TGTGCCAGCAGCTTCCGGGGGCCCCAGCATTTT. Residues: CASSFRGPQHF.

The rearrangement joins TRBV13 to TRBJ1-3; a possible D gene is TRBD1 (6 bases). Germline CDR1 PRHDT, CDR2 FYEKMQ (reference sequence). The CDR3 sequence is 16 residues long. V shed 6 bases and J shed 0 bases, with 15 bases lying between them. This CDR3 reads CASRRTDSSSGNTIYF. For the CDR3, the DNA is TGTGCCAGCAGGCGAACGGACAGTAGCTCTGGAAACACCATATATTTT.

This chain links TRBV28 with TRBJ1-5, with D tentatively TRBD1 (5 bases). Germline V CDR1 and CDR2: MDHEN, SYDVKM. This CDR3 has 13 amino acids. Trimming removed 8 bases at V and 5 bases at J, with 13 bases between. DNA for the CDR3: TGTGCCAGCTTGGCCGCAGGGTATCAGCCCCAGCATTTT. This translates into CASLAAGYQPQHF.

V usage is TRBV10-1 and J usage is TRBJ2-7; 9 bases align to TRBD1. The J segment lost 4 bases and the V segment lost 0 bases, leaving 7 bases of the junction unmatched. Germline loops: CDR1 WNHNN, CDR2 SYGVQD (reference sequence). CDR3 size: 16 residues. The CDR3 DNA is TGCGCCAGCAGTGAGTCCGGACAGGGGCGAAAATACGAGCAGTACTTC. Its translation is CASSESGQGRKYEQYF.

The chain carries TRBV5-6 and TRBJ2-7, with TRBD2 identical over 11 bases. The CDR3 runs 15 residues. V trimming: 3 bases; J trimming: 6 bases; junction bases outside the gene matches: 8. Germline V gene lookup returns CDR1 SGHDT and CDR2 YYEEEE. The CDR3, as DNA: TGTGCCAGCAGCTCCGACCTAGCGGGAGGCATCGAGCAGTACTTC. This gives the protein CASSSDLAGGIEQYF.

This chain joins TRBV6-5 and TRBJ1-1; weak D call: TRBD1 (6 bases). Trimming removed 6 bases at V and 1 base at J, with 15 bases between. Germline CDR1 reads MNHEY; CDR2 reads SVGAGI. CDR3 size: 15 residues. In nucleotides, the CDR3 is TGTGCCAGCAGCCGACCGCGGACAGCGAACACTGAAGCTTTCTTT. As protein: CASSRPRTANTEAFF.

The J gene is TRBJ1-1, the V gene TRBV28; perhaps TRBD1 as D (5 bases). Germline-derived CDR1 and CDR2 are MDHEN and SYDVKM. Between the trimmed V and J ends, which lost 6 bases and 3 bases, there was a span of 11 bases. CDR3 size: 13 residues. CDR3 DNA: TGTGCCAGCAGCCTCGGACACTACACTGAAGCTTTCTTT. It specifies CASSLGHYTEAFF. The full variable domain, with the rest looked up from reference TRBV28 and TRBJ1-1, is DVKVTQSSRYLVKRTGEKVFLECVQDMDHENMFWYRQDPGLGLRLIYFSYDVKMKEKGDIPEGYSVSREKKERFSLILESASTNQTSMYLCASSLGHYTEAFFGQGTRLTVV.

This sequence joins TRBV3-1 (or the pseudogene TRBV3-2) and TRBJ1-1; tentatively, D is TRBD1 (5 bases). Deletions cut 5 bases from V and 2 bases from J, with 12 bases between. The germline CDR1 and CDR2 sequences are LGHDT and YNNKEL (reference sequence). The CDR3 runs 14 residues. CDR3 residues: CASSTRQLNTEAFF. The CDR3 DNA sequence: TGTGCCAGCAGCACCCGACAGCTCAACACTGAAGCTTTCTTT.

V is TRBV28 and J is TRBJ2-7; TRBD2 aligns across 11 bases. This CDR3 is 15 amino acids long. The germline V gene has CDR1 MDHEN and CDR2 SYDVKM. V lost 5 bases and J lost 4; bases outside the gene matches: 7. The CDR3 loop is CASSALAGGSYEQYF. DNA of the CDR3: TGTGCCAGCAGTGCGCTAGCGGGAGGTTCGTACGAGCAGTACTTC.

This chain connects TRBV3-1 (or the pseudogene TRBV3-2) to TRBJ2-5; TRBD2 matches at 8 bases. Per the germline V gene, CDR1 is LGHDT and CDR2 is YNNKEL (reference sequence). The CDR3 extends over 20 amino acids. V was clipped by 5 bases and J by 4 bases; unmatched bases: 24. The chain's CDR3 is CASSFSEGEGISGVVETQYF. The CDR3 bases are TGTGCCAGCAGCTTCTCGGAGGGAGAGGGGATTAGCGGGGTAGTAGAGACCCAGTACTTC.

The gene calls are TRBV4-2 and TRBJ2-5, with D maybe TRBD2 (6 bases). V lost 0 bases and J 3 bases, leaving 20 bases between the germline ends. The CDR3 has 18 amino acids. The V gene's germline CDR1 is LGHNA and CDR2 YNFKEQ. The DNA for the CDR3 is TGTGCCAGCAGCCAAGATCCCCTTCAAGCGGGTTCGAAAGAGACCCAGTACTTC. Protein: CASSQDPLQAGSKETQYF.

The V and J genes are TRBV5-1 and TRBJ2-7; D ambiguous. The germline V and J ends were trimmed by 4 bases and 7 bases, with 9 bases remaining between them. The length of the CDR3 is 11 residues. Germline lookup yields CDR1 SGHRS and CDR2 YFSETQ. This CDR3 reads CASSLRREQYF. DNA of the CDR3: TGCGCCAGCAGCCTCCGGCGGGAGCAGTACTTC.

In this sample, this clone turned up once. The chain is built from TRBV7-7 and TRBJ2-3; 8 bases are shared with TRBD2. CDR1 is SSHAT and CDR2 is FNYEAQ in the germline V gene (reference sequence). Trimming at V came to 1 base and at J to 1 base, leaving 4 bases not matched to a gene. The CDR3 spans 16 residues. The CDR3 reads CASSLGSSGRTDTQYF. The CDR3 DNA follows: TGTGCCAGCAGCTTAGGGTCTAGCGGGCGCACAGATACGCAGTATTTT.

The CDR3 protein is CASSPRPGTGGGNTIYF. The CDR3 DNA reads TGTGCCAGCAGCCCACGTCCCGGGACAGGGGGCGGAAACACCATATATTTT. The chain combines TRBV9 with TRBJ1-3; TRBD1 matches at 12 bases. The ends lost 4 bases at V and 4 bases at J; junction bases unmatched: 9. The CDR3 spans 17 residues. Germline CDR1 and CDR2: SGDLS and YYNGEE.

The chain couples TRBV7-9 to TRBJ2-3; D is perhaps TRBD2 (6 bases). Germline-derived CDR1 and CDR2 are SEHNR and FQNEAQ (reference sequence). The CDR3 covers 14 residues. V gave up 1 base and J gave up 3 bases, with 8 bases separating them. For the CDR3, the DNA is TGTGCCAGCAGCTTAGTGGGGGGTACAGATACGCAGTATTTT. Protein product: CASSLVGGTDTQYF.